This T cell receptor beta chain was obtained from a study of blood T cells in healthy people across ages. Broader study findings: Roughly linear age-related decline in beta diversity appeared, significant by age about 40. Among long-lived donors, naive CD4+ cells were more numerous and diversity higher than in aged donors. Diversity of TCR beta correlated strongly with naive T cell percentage.

Peripheral blood was drawn, ten milliliters per donor. A word on this clonotype: As yet, its antigen is unknown.

The CDR3 consists of 15 residues. Trimming cost V 4 bases and J 0 bases; bases outside gene matches: 4. Germline V gene sequence: CDR1 SGHRS, CDR2 YFSETQ. Using a J-beta primer mix together with a sample-barcoded 5' primer, a second PCR was run for about 6 to 11 cycles. MiXCR, run by TCRdb on the 5' RACE reads, gives a single entry per CDR3 protein. Here the sample spans about 1.6 million distinct CDR3 sequences, approximately 32% being singletons. The TCR originated in a woman under 40 in good health. Material for sequencing was blood. V and J are TRBV5-1 and TRBJ2-5; 9 bases align to TRBD2. CDR3 sequence (DNA): TGCGCCAGCAGCATGTTAGCGGGAGACCAAGAGACCCAGTACTTC. Residues: CASSMLAGDQETQYF. Drawing the rest from reference TRBV5-1 and TRBJ2-5, the complete variable domain is KAGVTQTPRYLIKTRGQQVTLSCSPISGHRSVSWYQQTPGQGLQFLFEYFSETQRNKGNFPGRFSGRQFSNSRSEMNVSTLELGDSALYLCASSMLAGDQETQYFGPGTRLLVL.